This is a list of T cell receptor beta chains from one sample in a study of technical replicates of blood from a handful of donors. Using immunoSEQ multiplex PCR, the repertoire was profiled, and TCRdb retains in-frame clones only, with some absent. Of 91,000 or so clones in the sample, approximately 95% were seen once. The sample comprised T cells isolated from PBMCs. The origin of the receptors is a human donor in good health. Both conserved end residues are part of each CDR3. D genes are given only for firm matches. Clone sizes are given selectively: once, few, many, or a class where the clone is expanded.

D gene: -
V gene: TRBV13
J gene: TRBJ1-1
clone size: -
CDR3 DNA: TGTGCCAGCAGCTTTAGACAGGAGAACACTGAAGCTTTCTTT
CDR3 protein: CASSFRQENTEAFF

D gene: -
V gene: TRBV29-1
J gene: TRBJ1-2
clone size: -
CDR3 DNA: TGCAGCGTTGTTGCGGGGTCCTATGGCTACACCTTC
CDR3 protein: CSVVAGSYGYTF

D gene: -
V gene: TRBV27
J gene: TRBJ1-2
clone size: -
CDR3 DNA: TGTGCCAGCAGTTTATCGCCCCAGGTCTATGGCTACACCTTC
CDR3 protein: CASSLSPQVYGYTF

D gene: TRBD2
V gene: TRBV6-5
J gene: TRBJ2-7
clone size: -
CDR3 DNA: TGTGCCAGCAGCTCGAGCGGGATCTACGAGCAGTACTTC
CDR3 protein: CASSSSGIYEQYF

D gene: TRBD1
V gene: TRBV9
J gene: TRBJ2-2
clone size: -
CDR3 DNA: TGTGCCAGCAGCTTACGACAGGGATACACCGGGGAGCTGTTTTTT
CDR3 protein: CASSLRQGYTGELFF

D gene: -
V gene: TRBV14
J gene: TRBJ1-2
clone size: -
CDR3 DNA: TGTGCCAGCAGCTACGGGGTTTCCTATGGCTACACCTTC
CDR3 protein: CASSYGVSYGYTF

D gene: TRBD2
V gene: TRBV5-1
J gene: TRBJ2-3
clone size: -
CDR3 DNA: TGCGCCAGCAGCTTGGTTGGACTAGCGGCCACAGATACGCAGTATTTT
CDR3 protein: CASSLVGLAATDTQYF

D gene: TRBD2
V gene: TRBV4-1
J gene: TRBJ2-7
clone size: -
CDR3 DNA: TGCGCCAGCAGCCATTTAGCGGGAGCCTACGAGCAGTACTTC
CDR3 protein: CASSHLAGAYEQYF

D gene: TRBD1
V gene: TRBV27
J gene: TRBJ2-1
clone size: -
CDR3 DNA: TGTGCCAGCAGTTTAGAGGGGGCGGTGTACAATGAGCAGTTCTTC
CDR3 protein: CASSLEGAVYNEQFF

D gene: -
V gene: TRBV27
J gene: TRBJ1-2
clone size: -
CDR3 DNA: TGTGCCAGCAGTTTCTCATCAGGGCCCCTGAACTATGGCTACACCTTC
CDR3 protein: CASSFSSGPLNYGYTF

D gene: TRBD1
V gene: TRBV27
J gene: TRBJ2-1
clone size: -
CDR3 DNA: TGTGCCAGCAGTCCGACAGGGAGAATTGCCAACGAGCAGTTCTTC
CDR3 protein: CASSPTGRIANEQFF

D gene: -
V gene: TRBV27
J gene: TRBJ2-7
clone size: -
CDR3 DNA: TGTGCCAGCAGTCTATCCTACGAGCAGTACTTC
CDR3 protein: CASSLSYEQYF

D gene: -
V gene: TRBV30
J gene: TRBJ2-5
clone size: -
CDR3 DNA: TGTGCCTGGAGTGGGAGAGGCAGAGGTTGGAATCGGCAAGAGACCCAGTACTTC
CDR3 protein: CAWSGRGRGWNRQETQYF

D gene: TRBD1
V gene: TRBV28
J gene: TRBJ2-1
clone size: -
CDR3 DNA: TGTGCCAGCAGTCTTCGCCAGGGGACAGGATACAATGAGCAGTTCTTC
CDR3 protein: CASSLRQGTGYNEQFF

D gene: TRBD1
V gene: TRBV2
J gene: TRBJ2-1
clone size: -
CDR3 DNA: TGTGCCAGCAGCGTAACGCTAACAGGGGGCGAGTTCTTC
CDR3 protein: CASSVTLTGGEFF

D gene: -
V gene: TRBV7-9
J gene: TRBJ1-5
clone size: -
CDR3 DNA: TGTGCCAGCAGCTTATTTACAGCACAGTATAGCAATCAGCCCCAGCATTTT
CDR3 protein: CASSLFTAQYSNQPQHF

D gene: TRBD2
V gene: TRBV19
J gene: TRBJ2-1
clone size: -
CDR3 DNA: TGTGCCAGTAGTCGTCTAGCGGGTTATTCCTACAATGAGCAGTTCTTC
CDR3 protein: CASSRLAGYSYNEQFF

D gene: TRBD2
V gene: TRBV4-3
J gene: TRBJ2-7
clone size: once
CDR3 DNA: TGCGCCAGCAGCCAAGAAGATAGCGGGAGCTCTAACGAGCAGTACTTC
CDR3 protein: CASSQEDSGSSNEQYF

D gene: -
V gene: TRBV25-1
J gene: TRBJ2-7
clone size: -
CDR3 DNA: TGTGCCAGCAGTGTCGACAGGTACTCCTACGAGCAGTACTTC
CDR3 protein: CASSVDRYSYEQYF

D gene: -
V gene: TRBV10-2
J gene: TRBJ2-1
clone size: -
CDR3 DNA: TGCGCCAGCACCCCTGCCCGGGGTGAGCAGTTCTTC
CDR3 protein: CASTPARGEQFF

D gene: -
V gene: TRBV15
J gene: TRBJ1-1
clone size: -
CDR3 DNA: TGTGCCACCAGCAGAACAGCGAACACTGAAGCTTTCTTT
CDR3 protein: CATSRTANTEAFF

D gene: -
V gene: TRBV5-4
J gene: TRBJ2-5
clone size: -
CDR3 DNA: TGTGCCAGCAGTCAGCAGGGGAGGGATTCGGAGACCCAGTACTTC
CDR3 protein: CASSQQGRDSETQYF

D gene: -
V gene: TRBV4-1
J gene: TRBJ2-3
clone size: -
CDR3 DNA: TGCGCCAGCAGGAGTACGGGAGAAGATACGCAGTATTTT
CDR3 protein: CASRSTGEDTQYF

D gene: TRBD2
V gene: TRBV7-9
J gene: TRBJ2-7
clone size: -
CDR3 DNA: TGTGCCAGCAGCTTTGGGGAGGGGACCTCCTACGAGCAGTACTTC
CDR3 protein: CASSFGEGTSYEQYF

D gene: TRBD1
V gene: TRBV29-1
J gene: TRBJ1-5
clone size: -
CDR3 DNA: TGCAGCGTTGTAACAGGGGATCAGCCCCAGCATTTT
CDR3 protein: CSVVTGDQPQHF

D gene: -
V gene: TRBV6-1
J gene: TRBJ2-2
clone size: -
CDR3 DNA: TGTGCCAGCAGTGCTTCGAGCGGATACACCGGGGAGCTGTTTTTT
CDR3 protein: CASSASSGYTGELFF

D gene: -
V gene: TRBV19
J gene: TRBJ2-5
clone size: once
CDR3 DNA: TGTGCCAGTAGTGTAACAAGGGGAGAGACCCAGTACTTC
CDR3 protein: CASSVTRGETQYF

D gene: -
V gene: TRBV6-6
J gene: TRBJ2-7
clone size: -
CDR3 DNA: TGTGCCAGCAGGGAACTCCGGGACAACCTCGAGCAGTACTTC
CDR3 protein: CASRELRDNLEQYF

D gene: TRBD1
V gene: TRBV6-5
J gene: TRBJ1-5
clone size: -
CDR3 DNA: TGTGCCAGCAGCAGCTCGGGACAGACCAATCAGCCCCAGCATTTT
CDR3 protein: CASSSSGQTNQPQHF

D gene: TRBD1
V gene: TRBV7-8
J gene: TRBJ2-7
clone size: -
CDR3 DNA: TGTGCCAGCAGCTTAAACCGGGGGACAGGGTACTACGAGCAGTACTTC
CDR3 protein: CASSLNRGTGYYEQYF

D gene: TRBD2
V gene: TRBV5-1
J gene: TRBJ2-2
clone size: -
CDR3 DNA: TGCGCCAGCAGCTTGTTAGCGGGGCTAAACACCGGGGAGCTGTTTTTT
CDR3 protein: CASSLLAGLNTGELFF

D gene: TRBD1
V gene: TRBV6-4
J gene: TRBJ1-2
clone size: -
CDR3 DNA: TGTGCCAGCAGCCTGACAGGGAGCGCGGGCTACACCTTC
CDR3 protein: CASSLTGSAGYTF

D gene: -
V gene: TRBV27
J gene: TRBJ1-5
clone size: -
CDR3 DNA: TGTGCCAGCAGTTTAATCGGGGGGGATCAGCCCCAGCATTTT
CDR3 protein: CASSLIGGDQPQHF

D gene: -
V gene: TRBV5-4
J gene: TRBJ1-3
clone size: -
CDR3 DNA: TGTGCCAGCAGCTTGTGGGAGAGCTCTGGAAACACCATATATTTT
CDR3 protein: CASSLWESSGNTIYF

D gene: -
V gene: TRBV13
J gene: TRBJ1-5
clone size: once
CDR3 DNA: TGTGCCAGCAGCGTAGGACAGATTAATCAGCCCCAGCATTTT
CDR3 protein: CASSVGQINQPQHF

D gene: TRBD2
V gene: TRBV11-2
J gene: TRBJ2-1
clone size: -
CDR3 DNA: TGTGCCAGCAGCTTAGCGGGTGGGTGGCTAGCGGGAGCATATGAGCAGTTCTTC
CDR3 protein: CASSLAGGWLAGAYEQFF

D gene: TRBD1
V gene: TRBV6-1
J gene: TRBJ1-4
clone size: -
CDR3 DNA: TGTGCCAGCACCTTGGACAGGAATAATGAAAAACTGTTTTTT
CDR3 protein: CASTLDRNNEKLFF

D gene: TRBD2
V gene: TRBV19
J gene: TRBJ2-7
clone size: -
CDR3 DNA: TGTGCCAGTAGTAGAAGACTAGCGGGAGATTTCACCTACGAGCAGTACTTC
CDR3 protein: CASSRRLAGDFTYEQYF

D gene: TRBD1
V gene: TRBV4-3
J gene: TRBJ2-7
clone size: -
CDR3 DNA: TGCGCCAGCAGCCCCGTCCGACAGGGAATCTTTGCCTACGAGCAGTACTTC
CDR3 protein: CASSPVRQGIFAYEQYF

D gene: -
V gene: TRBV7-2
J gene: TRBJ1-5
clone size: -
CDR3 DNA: TGTGCCAGCAGCTTAGCAGGCAGGTACAATCAGCCCCAGCATTTT
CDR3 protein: CASSLAGRYNQPQHF

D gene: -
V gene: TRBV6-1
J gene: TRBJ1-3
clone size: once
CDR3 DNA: TGTGCCAGCACCTCCCGGGGAGTCGGAAACACCATATATTTT
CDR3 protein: CASTSRGVGNTIYF

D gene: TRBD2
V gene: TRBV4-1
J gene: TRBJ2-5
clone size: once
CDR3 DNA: TGCGCCAGCAGCCAAGTCGAAACGGGAGGAGGTGAGCGTAGGACCCAGTACTTC
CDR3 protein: CASSQVETGGGERRTQYF

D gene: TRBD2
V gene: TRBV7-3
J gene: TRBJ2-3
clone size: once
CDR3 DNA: TGTGCCAGCAGCTTAAACACGGGAGGAACAGATACGCAGTATTTT
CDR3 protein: CASSLNTGGTDTQYF

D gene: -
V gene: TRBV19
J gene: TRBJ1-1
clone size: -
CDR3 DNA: TGTGCCAGTAGTATACAGGGGTGGACTGAAGCTTTCTTT
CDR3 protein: CASSIQGWTEAFF

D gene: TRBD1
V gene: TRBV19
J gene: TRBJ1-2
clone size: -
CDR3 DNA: TGTGCCAGTAGTATCCGGACAGGGAACTATGGCTACACCTTC
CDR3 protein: CASSIRTGNYGYTF

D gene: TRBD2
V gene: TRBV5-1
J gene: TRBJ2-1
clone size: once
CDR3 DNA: TGCGCCAGCAGCTTGACAGAACTAGCGGGAGCGTCTTACAATGAGCAGTTCTTC
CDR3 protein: CASSLTELAGASYNEQFF

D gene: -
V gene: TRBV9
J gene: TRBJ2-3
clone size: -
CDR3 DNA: TGTGCCAGCAGCCCAAGGGGGGGGGTTAGCACAGATACGCAGTATTTT
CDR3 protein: CASSPRGGVSTDTQYF

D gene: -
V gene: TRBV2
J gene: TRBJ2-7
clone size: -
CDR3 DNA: TGTGCCAGCAGCTCAGACACCTACGAGCAGTACTTC
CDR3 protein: CASSSDTYEQYF

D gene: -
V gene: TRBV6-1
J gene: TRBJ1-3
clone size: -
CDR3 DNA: TGTGCCAGCAGTGAAGGGGACTACACCATATATTTT
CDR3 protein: CASSEGDYTIYF

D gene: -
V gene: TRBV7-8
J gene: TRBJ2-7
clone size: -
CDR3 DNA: TGTGCCAGCAGCTTAGGTACCTACGAGCAGTACTTC
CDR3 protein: CASSLGTYEQYF

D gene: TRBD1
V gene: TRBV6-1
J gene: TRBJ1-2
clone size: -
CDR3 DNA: TGTGCCAGCAGTGAGACAGGGCCTCCCTATGGCTACACCTTC
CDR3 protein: CASSETGPPYGYTF

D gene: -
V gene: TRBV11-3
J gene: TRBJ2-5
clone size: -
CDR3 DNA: TGTGCCAGCAGCCCCAACTATCCGGAGGGGGAGACCCAGTACTTC
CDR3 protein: CASSPNYPEGETQYF

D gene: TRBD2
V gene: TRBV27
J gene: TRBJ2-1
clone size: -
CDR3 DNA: TGTGCCAGCAGTTTAAGTGGGGGACTAGTGAACAATGAGCAGTTCTTC
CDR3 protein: CASSLSGGLVNNEQFF

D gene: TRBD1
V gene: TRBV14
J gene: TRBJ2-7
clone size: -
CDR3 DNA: TGTGCCAGCAGCCACGGACAGGGGTCCTACGAGCAGTACTTC
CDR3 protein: CASSHGQGSYEQYF